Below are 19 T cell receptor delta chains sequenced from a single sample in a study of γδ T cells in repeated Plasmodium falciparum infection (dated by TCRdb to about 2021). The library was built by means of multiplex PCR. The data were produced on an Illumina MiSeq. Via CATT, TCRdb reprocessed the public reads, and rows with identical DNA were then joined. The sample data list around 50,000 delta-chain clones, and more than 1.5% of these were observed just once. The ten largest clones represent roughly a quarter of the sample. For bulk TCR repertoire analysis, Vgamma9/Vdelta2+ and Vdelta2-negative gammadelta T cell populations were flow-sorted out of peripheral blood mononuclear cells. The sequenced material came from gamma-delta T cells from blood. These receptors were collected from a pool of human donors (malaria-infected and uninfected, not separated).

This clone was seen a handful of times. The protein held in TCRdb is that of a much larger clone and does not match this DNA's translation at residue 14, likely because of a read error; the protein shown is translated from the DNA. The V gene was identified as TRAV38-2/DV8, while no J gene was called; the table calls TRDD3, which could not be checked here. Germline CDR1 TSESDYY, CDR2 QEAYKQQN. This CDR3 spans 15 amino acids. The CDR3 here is CAYRGTGMIPDKLTF. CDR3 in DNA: TGTGCTTATAGGGGGACGGGGATGATTCCCGATAAACTCACCTTT.

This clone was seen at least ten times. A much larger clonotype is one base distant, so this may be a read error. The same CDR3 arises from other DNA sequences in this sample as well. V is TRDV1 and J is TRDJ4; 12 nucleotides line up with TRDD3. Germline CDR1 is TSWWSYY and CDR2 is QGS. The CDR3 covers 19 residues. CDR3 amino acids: CALGELSPYWGIPARPLIF. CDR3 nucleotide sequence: TGTGCTCTTGGGGAACTCTCCCCTTACTGGGGGATACCGGCCAGACCACTGATCTTT.

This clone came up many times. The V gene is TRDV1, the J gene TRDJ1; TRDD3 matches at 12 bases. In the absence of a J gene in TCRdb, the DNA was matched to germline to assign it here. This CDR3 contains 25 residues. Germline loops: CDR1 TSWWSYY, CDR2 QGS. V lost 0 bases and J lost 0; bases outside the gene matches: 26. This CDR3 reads CALGELHPFLTAYWGIPVYTDKLIF. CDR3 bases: TGTGCTCTTGGGGAACTCCATCCCTTCCTCACTGCGTACTGGGGGATACCTGTTTACACCGATAAACTCATCTTT.

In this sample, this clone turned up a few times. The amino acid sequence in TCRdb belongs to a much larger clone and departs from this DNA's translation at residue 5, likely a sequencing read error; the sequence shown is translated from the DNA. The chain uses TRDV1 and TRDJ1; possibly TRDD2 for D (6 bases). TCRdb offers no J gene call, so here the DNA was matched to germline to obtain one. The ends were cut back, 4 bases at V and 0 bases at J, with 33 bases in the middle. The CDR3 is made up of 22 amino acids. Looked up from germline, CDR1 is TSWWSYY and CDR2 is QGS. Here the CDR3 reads CALGGTSFPRLYEMVYTDKLIF. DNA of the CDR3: TGTGCTCTTGGGGGAACGTCGTTTCCTAGACTATATGAGATGGTATACACCGATAAACTCATCTTT.

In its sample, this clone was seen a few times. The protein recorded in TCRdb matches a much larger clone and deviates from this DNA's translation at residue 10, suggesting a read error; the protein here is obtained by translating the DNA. Written as DNA, the CDR3 is TGTGCCTTTAATTCGCGCCACTTCCACCACTGGGGGATGAATATCCCCGATAAACTCATCTTT. It is translated as CAFNSRHFHHWGMNIPDKLIF. The gene calls are TRDV3 and TRDJ1; 10 bases match TRDD3. TCRdb lists no J gene, so it was determined here by aligning the DNA to germline. The germline CDR1 and CDR2 sequences are TVYSNPD and GDNSRS (reference sequence). The ends lost 1 base at V and 3 bases at J; junction bases unmatched: 26. CDR3 length: 21 residues.

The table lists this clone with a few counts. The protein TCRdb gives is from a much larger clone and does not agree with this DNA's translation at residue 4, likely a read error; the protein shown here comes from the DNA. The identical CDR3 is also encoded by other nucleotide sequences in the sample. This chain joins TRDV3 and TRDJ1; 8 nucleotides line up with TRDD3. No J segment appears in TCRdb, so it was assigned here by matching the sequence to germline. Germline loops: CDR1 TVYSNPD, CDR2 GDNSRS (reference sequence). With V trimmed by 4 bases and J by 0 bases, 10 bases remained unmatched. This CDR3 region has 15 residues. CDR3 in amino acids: CASRGDNPYTDKLIF. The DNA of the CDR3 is TGTGCCTCCCGGGGGGATAATCCGTACACCGATAAACTCATCTTT.

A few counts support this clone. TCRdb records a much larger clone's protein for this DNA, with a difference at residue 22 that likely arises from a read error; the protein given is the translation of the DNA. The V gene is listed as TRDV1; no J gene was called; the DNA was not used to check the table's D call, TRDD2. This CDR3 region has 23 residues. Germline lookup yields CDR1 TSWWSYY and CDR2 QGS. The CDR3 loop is CALGEPHHLPTSTGRKYTDKLTF. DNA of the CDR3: TGTGCTCTTGGGGAACCCCATCACCTTCCTACAAGTACTGGTCGAAAATACACCGATAAACTCACCTTT.

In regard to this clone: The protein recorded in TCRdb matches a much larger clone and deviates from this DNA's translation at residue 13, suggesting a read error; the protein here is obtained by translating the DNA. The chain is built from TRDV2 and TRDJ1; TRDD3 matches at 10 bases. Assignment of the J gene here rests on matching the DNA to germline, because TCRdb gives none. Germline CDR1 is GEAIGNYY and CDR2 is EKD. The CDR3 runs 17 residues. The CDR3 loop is CACGIGGIRWCTNKLIF. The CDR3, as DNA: TGTGCCTGTGGGATAGGGGGGATACGTTGGTGCACCAATAAACTCATCTTT.

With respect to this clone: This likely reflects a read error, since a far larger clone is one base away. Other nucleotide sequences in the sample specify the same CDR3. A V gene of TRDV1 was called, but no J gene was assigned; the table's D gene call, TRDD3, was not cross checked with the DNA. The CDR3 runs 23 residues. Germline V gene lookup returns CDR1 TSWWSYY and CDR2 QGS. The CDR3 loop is CALGELYVFLRLGIPIRTAQLFF. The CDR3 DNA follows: TGTGCTCTTGGGGAACTATATGTCTTCCTCCGCCTGGGGATACCAATTAGAACAGCACAGCTCTTCTTT.

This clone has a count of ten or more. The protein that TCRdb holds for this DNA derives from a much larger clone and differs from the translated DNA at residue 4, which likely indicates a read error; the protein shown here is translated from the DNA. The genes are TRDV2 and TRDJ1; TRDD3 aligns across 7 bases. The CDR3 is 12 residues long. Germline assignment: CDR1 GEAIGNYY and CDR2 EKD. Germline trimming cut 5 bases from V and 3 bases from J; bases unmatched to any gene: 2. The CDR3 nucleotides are TGTGCCTGTGGGGGATATCCCGATAAACTCATCTTT. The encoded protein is CACGGYPDKLIF.

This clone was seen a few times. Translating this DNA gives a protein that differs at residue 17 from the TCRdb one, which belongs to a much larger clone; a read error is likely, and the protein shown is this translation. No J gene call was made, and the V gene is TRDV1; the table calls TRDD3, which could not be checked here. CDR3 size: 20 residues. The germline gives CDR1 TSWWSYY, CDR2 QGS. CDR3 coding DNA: TGTGCTCTTGGGGACCTAAGTAGGGGGCGTTTATGGACTGGGGGATGTAAGCTCATCTTT. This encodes CALGDLSRGRLWTGGCKLIF.

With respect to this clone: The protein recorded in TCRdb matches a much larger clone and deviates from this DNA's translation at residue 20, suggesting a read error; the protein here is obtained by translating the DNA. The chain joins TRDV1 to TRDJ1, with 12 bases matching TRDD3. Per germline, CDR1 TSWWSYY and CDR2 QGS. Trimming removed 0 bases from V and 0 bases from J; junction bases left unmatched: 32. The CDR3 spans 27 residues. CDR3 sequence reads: CALGELWLDSRSHSTGGYNVYTDKLIF. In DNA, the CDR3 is TGTGCTCTTGGGGAACTATGGCTGGACTCCCGCTCGCATTCTACTGGGGGATACAATGTGTACACCGATAAACTCATCTTT.

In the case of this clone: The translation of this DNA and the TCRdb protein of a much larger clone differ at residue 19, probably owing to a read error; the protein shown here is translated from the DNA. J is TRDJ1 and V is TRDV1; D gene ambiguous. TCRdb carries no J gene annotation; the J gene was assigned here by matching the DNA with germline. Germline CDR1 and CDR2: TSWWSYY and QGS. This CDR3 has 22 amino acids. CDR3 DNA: TGTGCTCTTGGGGAACTCTTCTATAACAGCCACTGCCCTTTTGAACCCACCGATGAACTCATCTTT. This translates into CALGELFYNSHCPFEPTDELIF.

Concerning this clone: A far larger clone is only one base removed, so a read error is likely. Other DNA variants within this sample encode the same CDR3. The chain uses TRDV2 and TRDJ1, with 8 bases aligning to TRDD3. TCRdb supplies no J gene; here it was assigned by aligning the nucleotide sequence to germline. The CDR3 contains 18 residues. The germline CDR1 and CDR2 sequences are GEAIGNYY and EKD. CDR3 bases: TGTGCTTGTGACACCGTACTGGGGGCCCTACGAAGTACCGATAAACTCATCTTT. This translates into CACDTVLGALRSTDKLIF.

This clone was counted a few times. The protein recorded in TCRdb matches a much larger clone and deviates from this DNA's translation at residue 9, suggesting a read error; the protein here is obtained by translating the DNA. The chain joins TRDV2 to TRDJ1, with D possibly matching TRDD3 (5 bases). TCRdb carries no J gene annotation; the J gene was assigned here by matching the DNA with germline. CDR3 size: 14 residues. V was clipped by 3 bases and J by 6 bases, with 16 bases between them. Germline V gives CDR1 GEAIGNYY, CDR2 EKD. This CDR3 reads CACDPLAGINKLIF. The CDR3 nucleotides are TGTGCCTGTGACCCGTTGGCTGGGATCAATAAACTCATCTTT.

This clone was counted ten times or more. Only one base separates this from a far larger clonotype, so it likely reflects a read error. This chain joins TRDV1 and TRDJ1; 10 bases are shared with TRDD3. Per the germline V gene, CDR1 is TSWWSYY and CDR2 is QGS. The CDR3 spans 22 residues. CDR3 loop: CALGERTFYWGMIREYTDKPIF. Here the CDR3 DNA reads TGTGCTCTTGGGGAACGAACTTTCTACTGGGGGATGATAAGAGAGTACACCGATAAACCCATCTTT.

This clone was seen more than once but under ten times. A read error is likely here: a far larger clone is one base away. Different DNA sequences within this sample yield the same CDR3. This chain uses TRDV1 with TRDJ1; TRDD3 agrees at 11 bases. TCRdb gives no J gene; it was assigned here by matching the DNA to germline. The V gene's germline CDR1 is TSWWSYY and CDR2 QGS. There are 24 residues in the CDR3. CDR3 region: CALGELSPLLPTWGIRRCSDKLIF. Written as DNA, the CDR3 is TGTGCTCTTGGGGAACTAAGTCCTCTCCTTCCTACGTGGGGGATACGTCGGTGCTCCGACAAACTCATCTTT.

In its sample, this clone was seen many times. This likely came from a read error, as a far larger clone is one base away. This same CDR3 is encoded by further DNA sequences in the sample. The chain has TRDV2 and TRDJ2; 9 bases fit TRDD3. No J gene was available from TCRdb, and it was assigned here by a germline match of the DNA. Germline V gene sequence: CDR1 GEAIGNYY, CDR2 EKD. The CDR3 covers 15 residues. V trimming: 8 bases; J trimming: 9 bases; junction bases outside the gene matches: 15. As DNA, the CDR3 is TGTGCCTTTACTGAACTGGGGGAGCCGTCTTCACAACTCTTCTTT. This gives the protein CAFTELGEPSSQLFF.

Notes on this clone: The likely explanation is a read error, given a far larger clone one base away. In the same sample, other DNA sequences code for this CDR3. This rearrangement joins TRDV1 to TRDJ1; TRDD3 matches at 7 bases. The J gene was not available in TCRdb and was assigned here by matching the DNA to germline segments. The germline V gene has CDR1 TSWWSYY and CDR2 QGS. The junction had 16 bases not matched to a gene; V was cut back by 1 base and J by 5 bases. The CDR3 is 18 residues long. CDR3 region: CALGEHLWKIWGTDKLIF. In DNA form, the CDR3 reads TGTGCTCTTGGGGAACATCTATGGAAGATTTGGGGGACTGATAAACTCATCTTT.